This is a list of T cell receptor beta chains from one sample in a study of T cell responses to AZD1222 COVID-19 vaccine. Using immunoSEQ multiplex PCR, the repertoire was profiled, and TCRdb retains in-frame clones only, with some absent. Counted here are 130,000 or so clones, roughly nine tenths occurring once; the ten biggest clones make up roughly 4%. The sequencing here drew on peripheral blood, taken 28 days after the second AZD1222 dose. The receptors were sampled from an adult who received the AZD1222 COVID-19 vaccine. Both conserved end residues are part of each CDR3. The D gene is left open where the match is weak. Size tells how often a clone was seen (once, few, many) or the class of an expanded clone, and some rows leave it out.

d_call	clone_size	v_call	j_call	cdr3_length	cdr3_aa	cdr3_nt
NA	few	TRBV11-2	TRBJ2-1	16	CASSLPGLRTGGGQFF	TGTGCCAGCAGCTTACCCGGTCTGCGGACAGGCGGGGGGCAGTTCTTC
NA	NA	TRBV28	TRBJ1-1	15	CASSLDRMGDTEAFF	TGTGCCAGCAGTTTAGACAGGATGGGGGACACTGAAGCTTTCTTT
TRBD1	NA	TRBV5-1	TRBJ2-3	15	CASSRQGAGTDTQYF	TGCGCCAGCAGCAGGCAGGGGGCTGGCACAGATACGCAGTATTTT
NA	NA	TRBV7-9	TRBJ1-2	14	CASSLASPAGGYTF	TGTGCCAGCAGCTTAGCCTCCCCTGCGGGTGGCTACACCTTC
NA	NA	TRBV5-1	TRBJ1-1	15	CASSFKGFGGTEAFF	TGCGCCAGCAGCTTCAAGGGATTTGGTGGGACTGAAGCTTTCTTT
NA	NA	TRBV7-8	TRBJ2-7	12	CASSLGTYEQYF	TGTGCCAGCAGCTTAGGAACCTACGAGCAGTACTTC
NA	NA	TRBV6-4	TRBJ1-1	15	CASPPPQHAGNEAFF	TGTGCCAGCCCACCCCCACAACACGCAGGAAATGAAGCTTTCTTT
NA	NA	TRBV5-1	TRBJ2-2	16	CASSLGQQSNTGELFF	TGCGCCAGCAGCTTGGGACAGCAATCGAACACCGGGGAGCTGTTTTTT
NA	NA	TRBV7-2	TRBJ2-7	11	CASSWGYEQYF	TGTGCCAGCAGCTGGGGCTACGAGCAGTACTTC
TRBD2	NA	TRBV6-5	TRBJ2-3	13	CASRGSGRDTQYF	TGTGCCAGCAGGGGTAGCGGGAGGGATACGCAGTATTTT
NA	NA	TRBV19	TRBJ2-1	14	CASSTTGGTNEQFF	TGTGCCAGTAGTACGACTGGAGGCACGAATGAGCAGTTCTTC
NA	NA	TRBV18	TRBJ2-1	15	CASSLAGGPYNEQFF	TGTGCCAGCTCACTAGCCGGGGGGCCCTACAATGAGCAGTTCTTC
NA	NA	TRBV19	TRBJ1-6	18	CASNTGPRTLGNNSPLHF	TGTGCCAGTAATACCGGGCCCAGGACCCTAGGGAATAATTCACCCCTCCACTTT
NA	NA	TRBV5-1	TRBJ1-2	16	CASSSGTQNEVHGYTF	TGCGCCAGCAGCTCCGGGACCCAAAATGAGGTCCATGGCTACACCTTC
NA	NA	TRBV28	TRBJ1-2	15	CASSSPDRIAYGYTF	TGTGCCAGCAGTTCCCCAGACAGAATCGCTTATGGCTACACCTTC
NA	NA	TRBV18	TRBJ1-5	13	CASSPGRNQPQHF	TGTGCCAGCTCACCCGGCAGAAATCAGCCCCAGCATTTT
NA	NA	TRBV7-8	TRBJ2-7	14	CASSLARASVEQYF	TGTGCCAGCAGCTTAGCGCGGGCCAGCGTCGAGCAGTACTTC
TRBD1	NA	TRBV18	TRBJ2-5	16	CASSPSGQGFLETQYF	TGTGCCAGCTCACCCTCGGGACAGGGGTTTTTAGAGACCCAGTACTTC
NA	NA	TRBV7-9	TRBJ1-6	12	CASSFNNSPLHF	TGTGCCAGCAGCTTTAATAATTCACCCCTCCACTTT
NA	NA	TRBV6-2/TRBV6-3	TRBJ1-1	13	CASSYMGRAIAFF	TGTGCCAGCAGTTACATGGGCAGGGCCATCGCTTTCTTT
NA	NA	TRBV6-2/TRBV6-3	TRBJ2-7	18	CASSYSISDRRGAQEQYF	TGTGCCAGCAGTTACTCGATCAGTGACAGGAGAGGCGCCCAGGAGCAGTACTTC
TRBD1	NA	TRBV5-5	TRBJ1-1	15	CASSSGGEENTEAFF	TGTGCCAGCAGCTCAGGGGGGGAAGAGAACACTGAAGCTTTCTTT
TRBD2	NA	TRBV4-3	TRBJ2-7	15	CASSQTLAGKDEQYF	TGCGCCAGCAGCCAGACGCTAGCGGGAAAGGACGAGCAGTACTTC
TRBD1	NA	TRBV5-6	TRBJ1-2	16	CASSPRAGQGAAGYTF	TGTGCCAGCAGCCCTAGAGCGGGACAGGGGGCTGCTGGCTACACCTTC
TRBD2	NA	TRBV3-1/TRBV3-2	TRBJ2-3	19	CASSPCRLAGGSPTDTQYF	TGTGCCAGCAGCCCTTGCCGGCTAGCGGGAGGGTCCCCCACAGATACGCAGTATTTT
NA	NA	TRBV5-1	TRBJ2-1	15	CASSPQGRGYNEQFF	TGCGCCAGCAGTCCACAGGGGAGGGGCTACAATGAGCAGTTCTTC
NA	NA	TRBV4-2	TRBJ1-2	13	CASSSTDRGGYTF	TGTGCCAGCAGCTCGACCGATAGGGGTGGCTACACCTTC
TRBD1	NA	TRBV18	TRBJ2-7	15	CASSPRDRRSYEQYF	TGTGCCAGCTCACCCCGGGACAGGCGGTCCTACGAGCAGTACTTC
NA	few	TRBV5-6	TRBJ2-3	11	CASSRSDTQYF	TGTGCCAGCAGCCGTTCCGATACGCAGTATTTT
NA	few	TRBV6-2/TRBV6-3	TRBJ2-7	14	CASSYLGALYEQYF	TGTGCCAGCAGTTACTTGGGGGCCCTCTACGAGCAGTACTTC
NA	NA	TRBV27	TRBJ1-4	15	CASSLFPGGDEKLFF	TGTGCCAGCAGTTTATTTCCGGGGGGCGATGAAAAACTGTTTTTT